This T cell receptor (beta chain) was observed in a study of blood T cell repertoires in COVID-19. Study-wide context: Sample material is recorded as cDNA or gDNA derived from T cells, B-cell-depleted T cells, or PBMCs.

This table comes from immunoSEQ multiplex PCR, and its TCRdb copy is limited to in-frame clones, with some not included. The repertoire holds fewer than 600,000 clones, 88% seen once, with 1.5% to 2% in the top ten. Trimming took off 7 bases at V and 0 bases at J, with 18 bases between the two ends. Germline V lookup: CDR1 SGHDN, CDR2 FVKESK. The CDR3 is 16 amino acids. The sequenced sample consisted of PBMCs or T cells enriched from blood (not recorded which). The sequence was collected from a woman aged 40 to 50 who had recovered from COVID-19. V and J are TRBV14 and TRBJ1-1; perhaps TRBD1 as D (5 bases). The CDR3 here is CASTRELGGLNTEAFF. The CDR3 DNA reads as TGTGCCAGCACCAGAGAACTGGGGGGATTGAACACTGAAGCTTTCTTT.